A selection of T cell receptor beta chains follows, all from one sample in a study of blood T cells in healthy people across ages. Via MiXCR, TCRdb re-called the 5' RACE reads, giving one row per CDR3 protein. The table includes some 730,000 distinct CDR3 sequences, about a fifth detected once. Sequenced input: blood. These receptors all stem from a man in his sixties or seventies in good health. The CDR3 runs from the conserved cysteine through the conserved F or W. Each record gives: D gene, J gene, clone size, V gene, CDR3 protein, CDR3 DNA. The D gene is left open where the match is weak. Clone size is not always given. Where it is, it says once, few, many or a class for expanded clones.

d_call: NA
j_call: TRBJ2-5
clone_size: many
v_call: TRBV27
cdr3_aa: CASSPSTIQETQYF
cdr3_nt: TGTGCCAGCAGTCCCTCAACGATCCAAGAGACCCAGTACTTC

d_call: NA
j_call: TRBJ2-3
clone_size: NA
v_call: TRBV12-3/TRBV12-4
cdr3_aa: CASSFASLNTDTQYF
cdr3_nt: TGTGCCAGCAGTTTCGCGTCCTTAAACACAGATACGCAGTATTTT

d_call: NA
j_call: TRBJ1-4
clone_size: NA
v_call: TRBV12-3/TRBV12-4
cdr3_aa: CASTTVKEKLFF
cdr3_nt: TGTGCCAGCACCACCGTCAAGGAAAAACTGTTTTTT

d_call: NA
j_call: TRBJ1-5
clone_size: few
v_call: TRBV20-1
cdr3_aa: CSAPARGGQPQHF
cdr3_nt: TGCAGTGCCCCGGCGCGGGGGGGTCAGCCCCAGCATTTT

d_call: NA
j_call: TRBJ1-5
clone_size: few
v_call: TRBV20-1
cdr3_aa: CSGRAGSNQPQHF
cdr3_nt: TGCAGTGGTCGGGCGGGAAGCAATCAGCCCCAGCATTTT

d_call: NA
j_call: TRBJ1-5
clone_size: NA
v_call: TRBV7-2
cdr3_aa: CASSANRDQPQHF
cdr3_nt: TGTGCCAGCAGCGCGAACAGGGATCAGCCCCAGCATTTT

d_call: NA
j_call: TRBJ1-4
clone_size: NA
v_call: TRBV28
cdr3_aa: CASSPTGSTNEKLFF
cdr3_nt: TGTGCCAGCAGTCCCACAGGGTCAACTAATGAAAAACTGTTTTTT

d_call: TRBD1
j_call: TRBJ1-5
clone_size: few
v_call: TRBV2
cdr3_aa: CASSQGAGQPQHF
cdr3_nt: TGTGCCAGCAGTCAGGGGGCTGGTCAGCCCCAGCATTTT

d_call: NA
j_call: TRBJ2-4
clone_size: NA
v_call: TRBV12-3/TRBV12-4
cdr3_aa: CASSLGFETKNIQYF
cdr3_nt: TGTGCCAGCAGTTTGGGCTTCGAGACCAAAAACATTCAGTACTTC

d_call: NA
j_call: TRBJ2-3
clone_size: many
v_call: TRBV29-1
cdr3_aa: CSVEGGAGQGPDTQYF
cdr3_nt: TGCAGCGTTGAAGGGGGGGCTGGGCAGGGCCCAGATACGCAGTATTTT

d_call: TRBD2
j_call: TRBJ2-2
clone_size: NA
v_call: TRBV12-3/TRBV12-4
cdr3_aa: CASSWTRGGELFF
cdr3_nt: TGTGCCAGCAGTTGGACTAGGGGCGGGGAGCTGTTTTTT

d_call: TRBD2
j_call: TRBJ2-1
clone_size: few
v_call: TRBV7-2
cdr3_aa: CASSLRTSGRGEQFF
cdr3_nt: TGTGCCAGCAGCCTAAGGACTAGCGGGAGGGGTGAGCAGTTCTTC

d_call: NA
j_call: TRBJ1-1
clone_size: NA
v_call: TRBV30
cdr3_aa: CAWSDSDRKAFF
cdr3_nt: TGTGCCTGGAGTGATTCGGATCGGAAGGCTTTCTTT

d_call: TRBD1
j_call: TRBJ1-1
clone_size: few
v_call: TRBV20-1
cdr3_aa: CSARTGANTEAFF
cdr3_nt: TGCAGTGCTAGAACAGGGGCGAACACTGAAGCTTTCTTT

d_call: TRBD1
j_call: TRBJ1-3
clone_size: few
v_call: TRBV7-9
cdr3_aa: CASSLLTGGSGNTIYF
cdr3_nt: TGTGCCAGCAGCTTACTGACAGGGGGCTCTGGAAACACCATATATTTT

d_call: NA
j_call: TRBJ1-2
clone_size: few
v_call: TRBV29-1
cdr3_aa: CSVEEGEGYTF
cdr3_nt: TGCAGCGTCGAGGAGGGGGAAGGCTACACCTTC

d_call: NA
j_call: TRBJ2-5
clone_size: few
v_call: TRBV19
cdr3_aa: CASSDTGQETQYF
cdr3_nt: TGTGCCAGTAGTGATACGGGACAAGAGACCCAGTACTTC

d_call: NA
j_call: TRBJ2-5
clone_size: NA
v_call: TRBV4-1
cdr3_aa: CASSQDRRVRETQYF
cdr3_nt: TGCGCCAGCAGCCAAGATCGTAGGGTCCGGGAGACCCAGTACTTC

d_call: NA
j_call: TRBJ1-6
clone_size: NA
v_call: TRBV25-1
cdr3_aa: CASRKPNSPLHF
cdr3_nt: TGTGCCAGCAGGAAGCCCAATTCACCCCTCCACTTT

d_call: TRBD1
j_call: TRBJ1-1
clone_size: NA
v_call: TRBV7-2
cdr3_aa: CASRGPGQGVAVTEAFF
cdr3_nt: TGTGCCAGCAGGGGACCGGGACAGGGAGTCGCAGTCACTGAAGCCTTCTTT

d_call: NA
j_call: TRBJ2-3
clone_size: once
v_call: TRBV29-1
cdr3_aa: CSPRVVSTDTQYF
cdr3_nt: TGCAGCCCCAGAGTAGTTAGCACAGATACGCAGTATTTT

d_call: TRBD2
j_call: TRBJ2-7
clone_size: NA
v_call: TRBV28
cdr3_aa: CASSQTSPVGYEQYF
cdr3_nt: TGTGCCAGCAGCCAGACTAGCCCCGTCGGCTACGAGCAGTACTTC

d_call: NA
j_call: TRBJ1-2
clone_size: NA
v_call: TRBV24-1
cdr3_aa: CATSSWTDSYTF
cdr3_nt: TGTGCCACCAGTTCCTGGACGGATAGCTACACCTTC

d_call: NA
j_call: TRBJ2-5
clone_size: NA
v_call: TRBV29-1
cdr3_aa: CSGARETQYF
cdr3_nt: TGCAGCGGGGCCCGAGAGACCCAGTACTTC

d_call: NA
j_call: TRBJ2-5
clone_size: NA
v_call: TRBV7-2
cdr3_aa: CASSSYRVGETQYF
cdr3_nt: TGTGCCAGCAGCTCCTACAGGGTCGGGGAGACCCAGTACTTC

d_call: NA
j_call: TRBJ2-4
clone_size: many
v_call: TRBV7-9
cdr3_aa: CASGGDTKNIQYF
cdr3_nt: TGTGCCAGCGGGGGGGACACGAAAAACATTCAGTACTTC

d_call: TRBD1
j_call: TRBJ1-1
clone_size: NA
v_call: TRBV4-1
cdr3_aa: CASSQDPGMDREAFF
cdr3_nt: TGCGCCAGCAGCCAAGATCCGGGGATGGACAGGGAAGCTTTCTTT

d_call: TRBD1
j_call: TRBJ2-5
clone_size: NA
v_call: TRBV7-7
cdr3_aa: CASSERQGAGTQYF
cdr3_nt: TGTGCCAGCAGCGAAAGACAGGGAGCCGGGACCCAGTACTTC

d_call: TRBD1
j_call: TRBJ1-4
clone_size: NA
v_call: TRBV10-2
cdr3_aa: CASSPDRADVNEKLFF
cdr3_nt: TGCGCCAGCAGTCCCGACAGGGCAGATGTTAATGAAAAACTGTTTTTT

d_call: TRBD2
j_call: TRBJ2-7
clone_size: many
v_call: TRBV20-1
cdr3_aa: CSAMGTSGYEQYF
cdr3_nt: TGCAGTGCCATGGGGACTAGCGGCTACGAGCAGTACTTC

d_call: TRBD1
j_call: TRBJ1-2
clone_size: few
v_call: TRBV6-1
cdr3_aa: CASSADRGQGYGYTF
cdr3_nt: TGTGCCAGCAGTGCGGACAGGGGGCAGGGCTATGGCTACACCTTC

d_call: NA
j_call: TRBJ2-5
clone_size: NA
v_call: TRBV7-8
cdr3_aa: CASSLSEMWWETQYF
cdr3_nt: TGTGCCAGCAGCTTATCGGAGATGTGGTGGGAGACCCAGTACTTC

d_call: NA
j_call: TRBJ1-2
clone_size: few
v_call: TRBV28
cdr3_aa: CGSSQGRYGCTF
cdr3_nt: NA

d_call: NA
j_call: TRBJ2-2
clone_size: NA
v_call: TRBV5-1
cdr3_aa: CASSLEGTNTGELFF
cdr3_nt: TGCGCCAGCAGCTTGGAAGGAACGAACACCGGGGAGCTGTTTTTT

d_call: NA
j_call: TRBJ1-2
clone_size: NA
v_call: TRBV7-2
cdr3_aa: CASSLGDDGYTF
cdr3_nt: TGTGCCAGCAGCTTAGGGGACGATGGCTACACCTTC

d_call: NA
j_call: TRBJ2-7
clone_size: NA
v_call: TRBV6-6
cdr3_aa: CASSYLRGASYEQYF
cdr3_nt: TGTGCCAGCAGTTACCTTCGGGGGGCCTCCTACGAGCAGTACTTC

d_call: NA
j_call: TRBJ2-5
clone_size: few
v_call: TRBV6-2/TRBV6-3
cdr3_aa: CASSPGQTRETQYF
cdr3_nt: TGTGCCAGCAGCCCAGGCCAAACGCGAGAGACCCAGTACTTC

d_call: NA
j_call: TRBJ2-5
clone_size: NA
v_call: TRBV28
cdr3_aa: CAGYSASAGGAQYF
cdr3_nt: TGTGCCGGCTATTCGGCTAGCGCGGGTGGTGCCCAGTACTTC